The 30 T cell receptor beta chains reported below all come from one sample, sequenced in a study of blood T cell repertoires in COVID-19. The table came from immunoSEQ multiplex PCR; TCRdb's copy has only in-frame clones and leaves some out. The top ten clones hold about 10% of a sample with about 170,000 clones, about 90% of them seen once. The sequenced material came from peripheral blood. These receptors all come from a woman in her sixties or seventies with COVID-19, enrolled during active disease.

This rearrangement joins TRBV6-5 to TRBJ1-2; D remains unclear. V was pared by 10 bases and J by 4 bases, with 19 bases between. There are 14 residues in the CDR3. CDR1 MNHEY and CDR2 SVGAGI come from the germline V gene. For the CDR3, the DNA is TGTGCCATAAAACCCCGAGGAGGTGGCTATGGCTACACCTTC. This sequence encodes CAIKPRGGGYGYTF.

The chain recombines TRBV27 with TRBJ1-5; 8 nucleotides agree with TRBD1. The ends lost 4 bases at V and 1 base at J; junction bases unmatched: 6. This CDR3 is built from 16 residues. CDR1 is MNHEY, CDR2 SMNVEV, per germline (reference sequence). The CDR3 DNA sequence: TGTGCCAGCAGTTCGCACCGGACAGGGAGCAATCAGCCCCAGCATTTT. It codes for CASSSHRTGSNQPQHF.

This sequence joins TRBV6-5 and TRBJ1-1; perhaps TRBD1 as D (5 bases). CDR3 length: 14 amino acids. Trimming removed 5 bases at V and 6 bases at J, with 16 bases between. CDR1 and CDR2 from the germline V gene are MNHEY and SVGAGI. CDR3 nucleotide sequence: TGTGCCAGCAGTCCCGACGGGGGGTTTGCTGAAGCTTTCTTT. Amino acids: CASSPDGGFAEAFF.

This clone was seen a few times. V gene TRBV10-3 combines with J gene TRBJ2-7, with 9 bases matching TRBD1. This CDR3 contains 14 residues. Trimming removed 5 bases from V and 6 bases from J; junction bases left unmatched: 8. CDR1 and CDR2 (germline): ENHRY, SYGVKD. The CDR3 nucleotides read TGTGCCATCAGTATCCGGGACAGGGAGGGCGAGCAGTACTTC. Translated, it gives CAISIRDREGEQYF.

This chain connects TRBV4-3 to TRBJ2-3, with 12 bases identical to TRBD2. This CDR3 has 17 amino acids. CDR1 is LGHNA, CDR2 YSLEER, per germline. V lost 0 bases and J lost 6; bases outside the gene matches: 7. CDR3 in DNA: TGCGCCAGCAGCCAAGACGGACTAGCGGGACTCGCGGATACGCAGTATTTT. Amino acid sequence: CASSQDGLAGLADTQYF.

The chain joins TRBV4-2 to TRBJ2-1; D is possibly TRBD2 (5 bases). Germline assignment: CDR1 LGHNA and CDR2 YNFKEQ. V was pared by 0 bases and J by 2 bases, with 11 bases between. CDR3 length: 16 amino acids. In nucleotides, the CDR3 is TGTGCCAGCAGCCAAGATGCTAGCAGAACCTACAATGAGCAGTTCTTC. It yields the protein CASSQDASRTYNEQFF.

The chain links TRBV9 to TRBJ1-1; TRBD1 matches 9 bases. Looked up from germline, CDR1 is SGDLS and CDR2 is YYNGEE. The V and J ends lost 3 bases and 4 bases, in that order; junction bases with no gene match: 10. CDR3 length: 16 amino acids. The CDR3 DNA sequence: TGTGCCAGCAGCGGACAGGGGGTTGGTGTAGCCACTGAAGCTTTCTTT. It yields the protein CASSGQGVGVATEAFF.

The V and J genes are TRBV24-1 and TRBJ1-2; tentatively, D is TRBD1 (6 bases). The CDR3 totals 15 residues. Trimming took 3 bases from V and 8 from J, leaving 18 bases between them. CDR1 and CDR2 (germline): KGHDR, SFDVKD. CDR3 nucleotides: TGTGCCACCAGTGATCGGGGGGCGCAGGAAAAGGGCTACACCTTC. Amino acids: CATSDRGAQEKGYTF.

The chain links TRBV3-1 (or the pseudogene TRBV3-2) to TRBJ2-3; 10 positions match TRBD2. Germline lookup yields CDR1 LGHDT and CDR2 YNNKEL (reference sequence). V lost 2 bases to trimming and J lost 6 bases; unmatched junction nucleotides: 20. There are 20 residues in the CDR3. The CDR3 here is CASSQYIVRVLAGELDTQYF. DNA for the CDR3: TGTGCCAGCAGCCAATACATAGTTCGGGTTCTAGCGGGAGAATTGGATACGCAGTATTTT.

The CDR3 is CATRGTGADYEQYF. For the CDR3, the DNA is TGTGCCACCAGGGGGACAGGAGCGGACTACGAGCAGTACTTC. V gene TRBV24-1 combines with J gene TRBJ2-7; 8 bases are shared with TRBD1. V was pared by 7 bases and J by 3 bases, with 7 bases of the junction left unmatched. The CDR3 spans 14 residues. The germline V gene encodes CDR1 KGHDR and CDR2 SFDVKD.

J is TRBJ2-6 and V is TRBV7-2, with D hard to call. Germline CDR1 and CDR2: SGHTA and FQGNSA. The CDR3 spans 16 residues. Trimming removed 5 bases at V and 0 bases at J, with 11 bases between. The CDR3 bases are TGTGCCAGCAGCCCCACAGTGCTCTCTGGGGCCAACGTCCTGACTTTC. Residues: CASSPTVLSGANVLTF.

The CDR3 reads CAWSWYGRAYSYEQYF. CDR3 coding DNA: TGTGCCTGGTCATGGTACGGGAGGGCCTACTCCTACGAGCAGTACTTC. The rearrangement joins TRBV30 to TRBJ2-7; 8 bases match TRBD2. Looked up from germline, CDR1 is GTSNPN and CDR2 is SVGIG (reference sequence). CDR3 length equals 16 residues. Germline trimming cut 5 bases from V and 0 bases from J; bases unmatched to any gene: 12. Filled out from reference TRBV30 and TRBJ2-7, the complete variable domain reads SQTIHQWPATLVQPVGSPLSLECTVEGTSNPNLYWYRQAAGRGLQLLFYSVGIGQISSEVPQNLSASRPQDRQFILSSKKLLLSDSGFYLCAWSWYGRAYSYEQYFGPGTRLTVT.

J is TRBJ2-2 and V is TRBV13, with D possibly TRBD2 on 5 matching bases. The germline CDR1 and CDR2 sequences are PRHDT and FYEKMQ (reference sequence). Trimming cost V 5 bases and J 0 bases, with 10 bases left between them. This CDR3 is built from 15 residues. The CDR3 reads CASSQIGTNTGELFF. CDR3 nucleotide sequence: TGTGCCAGCAGCCAAATCGGGACGAACACCGGGGAGCTGTTTTTT.

The V and J genes are TRBV27 and TRBJ2-3, with 10 nucleotides matching TRBD1. Losses at the gene ends were 3 bases for V and 11 bases for J; bases not matched to a gene: 17. CDR1 is MNHEY and CDR2 is SMNVEV in the germline V gene (reference sequence). The CDR3 totals 17 residues. The chain's CDR3 is CASSLRADRGPRSGQYF. DNA for the CDR3: TGTGCCAGCAGTTTGAGGGCCGACAGGGGGCCACGTAGCGGGCAGTATTTT.

The CDR3 DNA is TGTGCCAGCAGCTTGAAGGACAGGGTCTTCACAGATACGCAGTATTTT. As protein: CASSLKDRVFTDTQYF. V and J are TRBV5-8 and TRBJ2-3; TRBD1 matches 8 bases. This CDR3 is 16 amino acids long. The V and J ends lost 1 base and 2 bases, in that order; junction bases with no gene match: 6. Per germline, CDR1 SGHTS and CDR2 YDEGEE.

The V gene is TRBV7-8, the J gene TRBJ2-7, with 7 bases aligning to TRBD2. J lost 5 bases, V lost 4 bases, and 11 bases had no gene match. Germline V gives CDR1 SGHVS, CDR2 FQNEAQ. The CDR3 length is 15 residues. CDR3 sequence reads: CASSSMGGVRDEQYF. The CDR3 region has the DNA TGTGCCAGCAGCTCCATGGGGGGGGTTCGGGACGAGCAGTACTTC. Together with reference TRBV7-8 and TRBJ2-7, the CDR3 gives the full variable domain: GAGVSQSPRYKVAKRGQDVALRCDPISGHVSLFWYQQALGQGPEFLTYFQNEAQLDKSGLPSDRFFAERPEGSVSTLKIQRTQQEDSAVYLCASSSMGGVRDEQYFGPGTRLTVT.

This clone has only one observation. The chain uses TRBV18 and TRBJ2-2; 10 bases fit TRBD1. Germline assignment: CDR1 KGHSH and CDR2 LQKENI. Trimming cost V 4 bases and J 5 bases; bases outside gene matches: 7. The CDR3 has 16 residues. CDR3 sequence reads: CASSLGTGERTGELFF. The CDR3 DNA reads as TGTGCCAGCTCACTCGGGACAGGGGAGAGGACCGGGGAGCTGTTTTTT.

V gene TRBV9 combines with J gene TRBJ2-1, with D possibly matching TRBD1 (5 bases). Germline CDR1 is SGDLS and CDR2 is YYNGEE. The CDR3 is 16 residues long. V lost 0 bases to trimming and J lost 0 bases, with 10 bases between them. CDR3 residues: CASSVGVGHSYNEQFF. The CDR3 nucleotides read TGTGCCAGCAGCGTAGGAGTCGGACACTCCTACAATGAGCAGTTCTTC.

The chain carries TRBV7-2 and TRBJ2-1; D remains ambiguous. The CDR3 runs 13 residues. V lost 2 bases, J lost 4 bases, and 6 bases lay in between. Per the germline V gene, CDR1 is SGHTA and CDR2 is FQGNSA. The CDR3 bases are TGTGCCAGCAGCTTAAGCTTGTACAATGAGCAGTTCTTC. Translating gives CASSLSLYNEQFF.

This clone has a single count. The chain has TRBV9 and TRBJ2-2; D remains unclear. V was trimmed by 4 bases and J by 4 bases, leaving 8 bases between them. CDR3 length: 13 residues. Germline-derived CDR1 and CDR2 are SGDLS and YYNGEE. CDR3: CASSPLGTGELFF. In DNA form, the CDR3 reads TGTGCCAGCAGCCCCCTAGGCACCGGGGAGCTGTTTTTT.

The chain uses TRBV18 and TRBJ2-7; 9 bases align to TRBD2. J gave up 1 base and V 3 bases, and 10 bases lay outside the gene matches. CDR1 is KGHSH, CDR2 LQKENI, per germline. The CDR3 spans 17 residues. The CDR3: CASSPPGSGRMSYEQYF. As DNA, the CDR3 is TGTGCCAGCTCACCGCCGGGTAGCGGGAGAATGTCCTACGAGCAGTACTTC.

J is TRBJ2-3 and V is TRBV9; no clear D gene. Germline CDR1 reads SGDLS; CDR2 reads YYNGEE. V shed 0 bases and J shed 2 bases, with 13 bases lying between them. There are 16 residues in the CDR3. For the CDR3, the DNA is TGTGCCAGCAGCGTAGAAGAGCGTTTATCCACAGATACGCAGTATTTT. Amino acids: CASSVEERLSTDTQYF.

The rearrangement links TRBV9 to TRBJ1-3; D is undetermined. In germline, CDR1 is SGDLS, CDR2 YYNGEE. Between the trimmed V and J ends, which lost 0 bases and 2 bases, there was a span of 18 bases. The CDR3 has 18 amino acids. The CDR3 DNA reads TGTGCCAGCAGCGTAGGGCTGGGTCGAGGGTTACCTGGAAACACCATATATTTT. Translation gives CASSVGLGRGLPGNTIYF. Combining the CDR3 with reference TRBV9 and TRBJ1-3 gives the whole variable domain DSGVTQTPKHLITATGQRVTLRCSPRSGDLSVYWYQQSLDQGLQFLIQYYNGEERAKGNILERFSAQQFPDLHSELNLSSLELGDSALYFCASSVGLGRGLPGNTIYFGEGSWLTVV.

The chain employs TRBV4-1 and TRBJ1-5; TRBD1 agrees at 9 bases. J lost 7 bases, V lost 5 bases, and 6 bases had no gene match. The germline V gene has CDR1 MGHRA and CDR2 YSYEKL. This CDR3 comprises 14 residues. The CDR3, as DNA: TGCGCCAGCAGCTTACAGGGGGCTCAACAGCCCCAGCATTTT. It specifies CASSLQGAQQPQHF.

V gene TRBV9 combines with J gene TRBJ2-4, with TRBD1 identical over 7 bases. The length of the CDR3 is 20 residues. Germline CDR1 is SGDLS and CDR2 is YYNGEE. Unmatched junction bases numbered 20, after V lost 0 bases and J lost 5 bases. CDR3 amino acids: CASSVDPLTGERGFENIQYF. The DNA for the CDR3 is TGTGCCAGCAGCGTAGACCCCCTTACAGGGGAAAGGGGGTTCGAAAACATTCAGTACTTC.

The rearrangement uses TRBV14 and TRBJ2-1; the match to TRBD2 covers 16 bases. The germline V gene has CDR1 SGHDN and CDR2 FVKESK. J lost 4 bases, V lost 0 bases, and 15 bases had no gene match. The CDR3 contains 22 residues. The CDR3 DNA reads TGTGCCAGCAGCCAAGATGCCATGGGACTAGCGGGAGGGCTTCTGGTTTACAATGAGCAGTTCTTC. Encoded protein: CASSQDAMGLAGGLLVYNEQFF.

In regard to this clone: This sample also contains other DNA sequences that code for the same CDR3. This chain links TRBV7-2 with TRBJ1-4, with unresolved D. The CDR3 sequence is 14 residues long. Germline V CDR1 and CDR2: SGHTA, FQGNSA. The V end was cut by 5 bases, the J end by 5 bases, with 12 bases between. The CDR3 nucleotides are TGTGCCAGCAGCCCATGGACGGGGAATGAAAAACTGTTTTTT. This translates into CASSPWTGNEKLFF.

This chain links TRBV28 with TRBJ1-2, with unresolved D. Trimming took 10 bases from V and 2 from J, leaving 14 bases between them. Germline CDR1 reads MDHEN; CDR2 reads SYDVKM. There are 13 residues in the CDR3. The CDR3 loop reads CATTVNRNYGYTF. CDR3 sequence (DNA): TGTGCCACCACGGTGAACCGGAACTATGGCTACACCTTC.

CDR3 sequence: CASSQLAGTGGAKNIQYF. In DNA form, the CDR3 reads TGCGCCAGCAGCCAATTAGCCGGGACAGGGGGGGCCAAAAACATTCAGTACTTC. This chain links TRBV4-3 with TRBJ2-4, with 11 nucleotides matching TRBD1. Germline trimming cut 2 bases from V and 1 base from J; bases unmatched to any gene: 7. CDR1 is LGHNA and CDR2 is YSLEER in the germline V gene. The CDR3 covers 18 residues.

The chain's CDR3 is CASSLGFLESPLHF. DNA of the CDR3: TGTGCCAGCAGCTTAGGGTTTTTGGAGTCACCCCTCCACTTT. The chain links TRBV7-2 to TRBJ1-6, with D uncertain. The V gene's germline CDR1 is SGHTA and CDR2 FQGNSA. The CDR3 runs 14 residues. V was shortened by 1 base and J by 10 bases, with 11 bases between the two germline ends. The full variable domain, in which reference TRBV7-2 and TRBJ1-6 provide the parts outside the CDR3, is GAGVSQSPSNKVTEKGKDVELRCDPISGHTALYWYRQSLGQGLEFLIYFQGNSAPDKSGLPSDRFSAERTGGSVSTLTIQRTQQEDSAVYLCASSLGFLESPLHFGNGTRLTVT.